This T cell receptor beta chain was recovered during a study of shared clonotypes between healthy human individuals (dated by TCRdb to 2019 to 2021). At the level of the whole study: A couple of women and a few men aged 18 to 49 years were included in the cohort. Per donor, three plates each were used for CD4 naive and CD4 memory, two for CD8 naive, and one for CD8 memory. To estimate repertoire size and how much clonotype sharing occurs between individuals, the study deeply sequenced the blood TCR repertoires of roughly 5 healthy adults. Different laboratories and diverse techniques were used to prepare libraries and sequence TCR repertoires, to increase sequencing depth and limit assay-specific biases. Leukapheresis yielded between about 0.94 and 9 billion PBMCs per donor.

From cysteine to phenylalanine, the CDR3 is 13 amino acids long. Only the CDR3 part of the read is kept: 39 bases, read in frame from the first base. V loses 6 bases of germline sequence and J loses 7 bases, and the interval between the two ends is 12 bases. Looking up the germline V gene yields CDR1 MNHEY and CDR2 SVGAGI. Using the deep immunoSEQ assay, TCR CDR3 regions were amplified from genomic DNA by multiplex PCR. For each cell subset, the extracted genomic DNA was distributed evenly across all wells of several immunoSEQ 96-well plates, and each plate served as one replicate. For sorted subsets, around 200 ng genomic DNA, equal to about 30,000 T cell genomes, was loaded into each replicate PCR. The purified libraries were quantified using a Qubit 3.0 fluorometer, sized with a Bioanalyzer 2100, and then quantified again using the KAPA Library Quantification kit. Each immunoSEQ 96-well plate was sequenced on its own single-read 150-cycle Illumina NextSeq 550 flow cell. Concerning the study's data processing: Because the immunoSEQ output held only junctional sequences and lacked quality scores, the filtering could not match the filtering applied to full-length reads. To assign V/J genes and CDR3, sequences were annotated using PyIR, a Python wrapper for IgBLAST v1.9, with IMGT germline references. Any read was removed if the V/J assignment was weak (E-value above 1e-6), the CDR3 was missing, or the read contained stop codons, out-of-frame junctions, or ambiguous translated residues. V3J clonotypes were defined by identical inferred V gene, J gene, and CDR3 amino acid sequence. Percentage overlap between repertoires was computed as shared unique clonotypes divided by the size of the smaller repertoire. Three approaches were used to assess repertoire richness: RTK rarefaction, the Chao1 estimator, and Recon v2.1 estimates of unobserved clonotypes. OLGA was used to compute generation probabilities for all TCRbeta clonotypes that the gDNA method yielded from a handful of donors. Here the immuneACCESS table is served through TCRdb, limited to in-frame sequences with V and J called. Missing clones are a known gap in these copies; in checked studies unresolved V genes cover under half, and the rest lacks a known reason. The DNA was the basis for D and trimming; V, J and clone size are from that table. Present in this sample are around 2,000,000 clones, roughly 95% of which were seen just once. The leading ten clones occupy 0.13% of the sample.

Paper-wide results and their limitations: Compared with non-shared clonotypes, the clonotypes found in all four sorted-subset donors had higher generation probabilities. Because the study included only a small number of donors, the genetic and exposure-history diversity represented was limited. Only blood was sampled, and tissue TCR repertoires likely differ from those in blood. Rarefaction of sorted-subset datasets indicated incomplete sequencing despite the large sequencing depth. Estimated clonotype richness was generally larger for naive than for memory subsets. Across a few donors, roughly 5.1% of naive CD4, around 3.5% of naive CD8, 2.3% of memory CD4, and 0.4% of memory CD8 clonotypes were shared. Pairwise subsampling led to the expectation that sequencing depth would affect the degree of clonotype sharing among donors.

A word on this clone: Its antigen is unknown. Qualities for individual bases were not recorded, and no much larger clone is one base off.

The donors were healthy, HIV-negative adults with no recently reported acute infections or vaccinations. Only Caucasian adults living in Nashville, Tennessee, USA were represented among the donors. CD4+ T cells were enriched through magnetic negative selection, after which naive cells were positively selected on CD45RA and the remaining negative fraction served as the memory subset. Blood was obtained by leukapheresis, after which PBMCs were separated by Ficoll-Histopaque density gradient centrifugation and cryopreserved in liquid nitrogen vapor phase. Purity and quantity of every magnetically sorted T cell population were checked by analytical flow cytometry. Genomic DNA was isolated from every sorted fraction and measured by UV absorbance on a Nanodrop 2000c.

Sequences were obtained from naive CD4+ T cells sorted from blood. The intended sense of this specimen's cell subset or site label: CD45RA+ positively selected. The chain links TRBV6-5 with TRBJ1-4, with the identity of the D gene unclear. This clonotype originated in a man aged 18 to 29 in good health. The CDR3 loop reads CASSPAVGEKLFF. The DNA is TGTGCCAGCAGCCCTGCGGTGGGTGAAAAACTGTTTTTT.